This T cell receptor beta chain was captured by sequencing in a study of T cell changes during pregnancy in multiple sclerosis. The table came from immunoSEQ multiplex PCR; TCRdb's copy has only in-frame clones and leaves some out. The profile shows tens of thousands of clones, approximately 90% of them singletons. The CDR3 loop spans 11 amino acids. Per germline, CDR1 SGHTA and CDR2 FQGNSA. Trimming left V 6 bases short and J 2 bases short, with 5 bases between. The chain couples TRBV7-2 to TRBJ2-7, with D unclear. The receptor's source is a female donor with multiple sclerosis, enrolled in a pregnancy study. This specimen was CD4+ T cells from peripheral blood mononuclear cells, taken in the third trimester of pregnancy. CDR3 amino acids: CASSFTYEQYF. As DNA, the CDR3 is TGTGCCAGCAGTTTTACCTACGAGCAGTACTTC.